The clone carrying this TCR beta chain came up a few times. This sample is part of a study of T-cell reconstitution after alpha-beta-depleted transplantation in children. V was trimmed by 5 bases and J by 3 bases, leaving 10 bases between them. The CDR3 is 12 amino acids. Germline-derived CDR1 and CDR2 are SQVTM and ANQGSEA. Construction of the TCRbeta library involved unique molecular identifiers. TCRdb processed the PCR reads anew with MiXCR; each CDR3 protein has one entry. The data contain about 72,000 distinct CDR3 sequences, approximately 7.3% of them singletons. The source of this sequence is a human donor who donated a stem cell graft to a child with acute lymphoblastic leukemia. The sequenced sample was PBMCs from the stem cell graft donor, obtained from the stem cell graft. The V call is TRBV29-1, the J call TRBJ1-1, with D possibly being TRBD1 (6 bases). The CDR3 sequence: CSVRQADTEAFF. The DNA for the CDR3 is TGCAGCGTTAGACAGGCTGACACTGAAGCTTTCTTT.